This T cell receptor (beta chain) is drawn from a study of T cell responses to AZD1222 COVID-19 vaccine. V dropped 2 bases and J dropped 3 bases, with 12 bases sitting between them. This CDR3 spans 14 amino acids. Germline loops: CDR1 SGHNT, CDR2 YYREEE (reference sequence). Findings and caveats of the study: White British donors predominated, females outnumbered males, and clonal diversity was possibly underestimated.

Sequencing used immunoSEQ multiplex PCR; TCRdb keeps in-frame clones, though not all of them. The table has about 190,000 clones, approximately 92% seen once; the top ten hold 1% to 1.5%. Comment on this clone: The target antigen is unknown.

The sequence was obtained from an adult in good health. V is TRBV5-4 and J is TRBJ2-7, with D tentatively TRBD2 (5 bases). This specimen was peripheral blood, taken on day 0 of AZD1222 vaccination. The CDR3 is CASSFGNSNYEQYF. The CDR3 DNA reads TGTGCCAGCAGCTTCGGGAACTCGAACTACGAGCAGTACTTC.